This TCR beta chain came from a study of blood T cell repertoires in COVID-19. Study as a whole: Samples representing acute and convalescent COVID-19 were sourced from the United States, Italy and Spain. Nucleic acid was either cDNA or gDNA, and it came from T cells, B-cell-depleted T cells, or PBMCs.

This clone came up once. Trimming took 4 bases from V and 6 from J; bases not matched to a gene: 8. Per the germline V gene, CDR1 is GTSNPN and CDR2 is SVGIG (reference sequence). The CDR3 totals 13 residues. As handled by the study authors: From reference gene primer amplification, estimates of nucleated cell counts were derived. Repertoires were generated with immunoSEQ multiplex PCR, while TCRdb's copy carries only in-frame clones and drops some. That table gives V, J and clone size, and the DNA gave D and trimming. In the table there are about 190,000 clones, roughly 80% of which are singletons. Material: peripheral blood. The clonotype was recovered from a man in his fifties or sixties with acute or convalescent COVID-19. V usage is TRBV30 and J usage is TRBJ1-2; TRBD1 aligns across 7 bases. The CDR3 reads CAWNAGGNHGYTF. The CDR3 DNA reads TGTGCCTGGAACGCAGGGGGGAATCATGGCTACACCTTC. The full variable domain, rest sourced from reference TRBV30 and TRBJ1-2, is SQTIHQWPATLVQPVGSPLSLECTVEGTSNPNLYWYRQAAGRGLQLLFYSVGIGQISSEVPQNLSASRPQDRQFILSSKKLLLSDSGFYLCAWNAGGNHGYTFGSGTRLTVV.